These 28 T cell receptor beta chains share one sample of origin, sequenced in a study of blood T cell repertoires in COVID-19. Libraries were prepared by immunoSEQ multiplex PCR; TCRdb keeps only in-frame clonotypes and omits some of them. The table has just over 95,000 clones, around nine tenths seen once. What was sequenced was peripheral blood. Every receptor here comes from a man aged 55-75 years with acute or convalescent COVID-19.

The chain uses TRBV18 and TRBJ1-1, with D hard to call. The germline CDR1 and CDR2 sequences are KGHSH and LQKENI. The germline V and J ends were trimmed by 0 bases and 1 base, with 9 bases remaining between them. This CDR3 comprises 15 residues. Written as DNA, the CDR3 is TGTGCCAGCTCACCACCGGAAGGAGCGAACACTGAAGCTTTCTTT. It is translated as CASSPPEGANTEAFF.

The chain combines TRBV5-1 with TRBJ2-7; TRBD2 is a possible D gene (5 bases). The CDR3 runs to 13 residues. In germline, CDR1 is SGHRS, CDR2 YFSETQ. The V and J ends lost 0 bases and 7 bases respectively, with 11 bases between them. The CDR3 loop reads CASSLEPSGEQYV. CDR3 DNA: TGCGCCAGCAGCTTGGAACCATCGGGGGAGCAGTACGTC.

The chain carries TRBV6-5 and TRBJ1-2; the D is unclear. V was pared by 2 bases and J by 5 bases, with 18 bases between. The CDR3 has 16 residues. CDR1 and CDR2 from the germline V gene are MNHEY and SVGAGI. CDR3 coding DNA: TGTGCCAGCAGTTACGGAGAGGATTTTATCGTTTATGGCTACACCTTC. It encodes CASSYGEDFIVYGYTF.

This chain connects TRBV28 to TRBJ2-2; TRBD2 aligns across 13 bases. The CDR3 is made up of 19 amino acids. V lost 3 bases, J lost 7 bases, and 14 bases stayed unmatched. Germline CDR1 MDHEN, CDR2 SYDVKM. As DNA, the CDR3 is TGTGCCAGCAGTTTTGCCGTCTTTACTAGCGGGGGGGCAGGCGGGGAGCTGTTTTTT. Amino acids: CASSFAVFTSGGAGGELFF.

The chain couples TRBV5-6 to TRBJ2-5; D is perhaps TRBD2 (6 bases). The CDR3 is 17 amino acids. Germline assignment: CDR1 SGHDT and CDR2 YYEEEE. Trimming pared 0 bases from V and 2 bases from J, leaving 17 bases between. The CDR3 sequence: CASSLGWRGATQETQYF. CDR3 DNA sequence: TGTGCCAGCAGCTTGGGATGGCGCGGGGCAACTCAAGAGACCCAGTACTTC.

The count of this clone is one. V gene TRBV7-2 combines with J gene TRBJ2-5, with 8 bases aligning to TRBD1. Germline V CDR1 and CDR2: SGHTA, FQGNSA. CDR3 size: 15 residues. The ends lost 3 bases at V and 4 bases at J; junction bases unmatched: 7. The CDR3 DNA sequence: TGTGCCAGCAGCTTCGGGCAGGGGGCGGGAGAGACCCAGTACTTC. It translates to CASSFGQGAGETQYF.

Worth noting for this clone: The same CDR3 is also encoded by other DNA sequences in this sample. This chain connects TRBV10-3 to TRBJ1-1; the D is unclear. The CDR3 sequence is 13 residues long. The germline gives CDR1 ENHRY, CDR2 SYGVKD. V shed 0 bases and J shed 5 bases, with 7 bases lying between them. The CDR3 loop reads CAISESGRTEAFF. Here the CDR3 DNA reads TGTGCCATCAGTGAGTCTGGGCGTACTGAAGCTTTCTTT.

The chain is built from TRBV19 and TRBJ1-3; D may be TRBD1 (5 bases). This CDR3 spans 16 amino acids. Trimming removed 1 base from V and 0 bases from J, with 10 bases in between. Germline CDR1 LNHDA, CDR2 SQIVND (reference sequence). CDR3 sequence: CASSIGGAFSGNTIYF. The CDR3 DNA sequence: TGTGCCAGTAGTATAGGGGGCGCCTTCTCTGGAAACACCATATATTTT.

The chain combines TRBV3-1 (or the pseudogene TRBV3-2) with TRBJ1-4, with TRBD1 matching 7 bases. Germline values: CDR1 LGHDT, CDR2 YNNKEL (reference sequence). The CDR3 extends over 14 amino acids. Germline trimming cut 2 bases from V and 7 bases from J; bases unmatched to any gene: 4. CDR3 region: CASSQQGEGEKLFF. The CDR3 nucleotides are TGTGCCAGCAGCCAACAGGGGGAAGGTGAAAAACTGTTTTTT.

This clone is a singleton in its sample. This chain uses TRBV30 with TRBJ1-1; D may be TRBD1 (6 bases). Trimming cost V 2 bases and J 3 bases, with 10 bases left between them. This CDR3 comprises 13 residues. Germline loops: CDR1 GTSNPN, CDR2 SVGIG (reference sequence). This CDR3 is CAWSRQEYTEAFF. As DNA, the CDR3 is TGTGCCTGGAGTCGACAGGAGTACACTGAAGCTTTCTTT.

The V and J genes are TRBV6-5 and TRBJ1-2; possible D gene TRBD1, 6 bases. The germline V and J ends were trimmed by 9 bases and 5 bases, with 22 bases remaining between them. Germline loops: CDR1 MNHEY, CDR2 SVGAGI. The CDR3 length is 15 residues. The CDR3 region has the DNA TGTGCCAGTCGAGAGGGGGACAAGGGTGGGTATGGCTACACCTTC. This codes for CASREGDKGGYGYTF.

This chain joins TRBV12-5 and TRBJ1-6, with 9 bases that match TRBD1. Germline values: CDR1 LGHNT, CDR2 FRNRAP. The CDR3 sequence is 16 residues long. V lost 0 bases to trimming and J lost 8 bases; unmatched junction nucleotides: 5. The DNA for the CDR3 is TGTGCTAGTGGTTTGGTACAGGGACAGGGCGATTCACCCCTCCACTTT. This translates into CASGLVQGQGDSPLHF.

The count of this clone is one. The J gene is TRBJ2-1, the V gene TRBV7-7; no reliable D call. The CDR3 runs 15 residues. V lost 1 base, J lost 4 bases, and 11 bases lay in between. Per germline, CDR1 SSHAT and CDR2 FNYEAQ (reference sequence). The chain's CDR3 is CASSLVAVAYNEQFF. CDR3 in DNA: TGTGCCAGCAGCTTAGTGGCAGTCGCTTACAATGAGCAGTTCTTC.

The chain employs TRBV4-1 and TRBJ1-1, with D possibly matching TRBD1 (6 bases). CDR1 is MGHRA, CDR2 YSYEKL, per germline. With 1 base removed from V and 7 bases from J, the gap between germline ends came to 19 bases. This CDR3 region has 16 residues. The CDR3, as DNA: TGCGCCAGCAGCCAAGTTCTAAGACAGGTCCACCGTGAAGCTTTCTTT. It is translated as CASSQVLRQVHREAFF.

This rearrangement joins TRBV6-6 to TRBJ2-5, with no clear D. Germline V lookup: CDR1 MNHNY, CDR2 SVGAGI (reference sequence). Trimming took 4 bases from V and 7 from J, leaving 10 bases between them. The CDR3 consists of 12 residues. The CDR3 spells CASSSPALTQYF. Here the CDR3 DNA reads TGTGCCAGCAGTTCCCCTGCGCTGACCCAGTACTTC.

This chain uses TRBV14 with TRBJ1-2, with 8 bases lining up with TRBD1. The CDR3 runs to 16 residues. The V segment lost 4 bases and the J segment 5 bases; nucleotides outside the gene matches: 12. The germline CDR1 and CDR2 sequences are SGHDN and FVKESK. The DNA for the CDR3 is TGTGCCAGCAGCCGCTGGTCAGGGGGCCCGGGTTATGGCTACACCTTC. This gives the protein CASSRWSGGPGYGYTF. Supplemented by reference TRBV14 and TRBJ1-2, the full variable domain reads EAGVTQFPSHSVIEKGQTVTLRCDPISGHDNLYWYRRVMGKEIKFLLHFVKESKQDESGMPNNRFLAERTGGTYSTLKVQPAELEDSGVYFCASSRWSGGPGYGYTFGSGTRLTVV.

This rearrangement joins TRBV5-4 to TRBJ2-1, with D unresolved. This CDR3 has 16 amino acids. V was shortened by 0 bases and J by 0 bases, with 10 bases between the two germline ends. Germline V gene sequence: CDR1 SGHNT, CDR2 YYREEE (reference sequence). CDR3 in DNA: TGTGCCAGCAGCTTGGGATCCTACAGCTCCTACAATGAGCAGTTCTTC. This gives the protein CASSLGSYSSYNEQFF.

The chain couples TRBV5-4 to TRBJ1-1, with D maybe TRBD1 (6 bases). CDR3 length: 14 residues. Trimming removed 3 bases from V and 1 base from J, with 10 bases in between. The germline CDR1 and CDR2 sequences are SGHNT and YYREEE (reference sequence). CDR3 bases: TGTGCCAGCAGCTCCCGGGACAAGAACACTGAAGCTTTCTTT. This gives the protein CASSSRDKNTEAFF.

The gene calls are TRBV2 and TRBJ2-3, with D unclear. The length of the CDR3 is 12 residues. V was clipped by 8 bases and J by 6 bases, with 12 bases between them. Germline lookup yields CDR1 SNHLY and CDR2 FYNNEI. CDR3 DNA: TGTGCCAGCGGAGACGTATCGGATACGCAGTATTTT. It specifies CASGDVSDTQYF.

The CDR3 region is CSASSGGTIYF. Here the CDR3 DNA reads TGCAGTGCTAGCTCCGGGGGCACCATATATTTT. This chain joins TRBV20-1 and TRBJ1-3; D might be TRBD1 (5 bases). Trimming left V 3 bases short and J 9 bases short, with 9 bases between. In germline, CDR1 is DFQATT, CDR2 SNEGSKA (reference sequence). The CDR3 runs 11 residues.

This rearrangement joins TRBV5-6 to TRBJ1-2; 9 nucleotides align to TRBD1. The CDR3 consists of 15 residues. The junction had 9 bases not matched to a gene; V was cut back by 4 bases and J by 5 bases. Per the germline V gene, CDR1 is SGHDT and CDR2 is YYEEEE. This CDR3 is CASSLTGTGSYGYTF. In DNA, the CDR3 is TGTGCCAGCAGCCTTACCGGGACAGGGAGTTATGGCTACACCTTC.

With regard to this clone: This specimen includes other DNA sequences encoding the same CDR3. The V and J genes are TRBV10-3 and TRBJ2-3; perhaps TRBD1 as D (5 bases). The germline V and J ends were trimmed by 4 bases and 2 bases, with 10 bases remaining between them. Germline V gene lookup returns CDR1 ENHRY and CDR2 SYGVKD. CDR3 size: 14 residues. The CDR3 sequence is CAISGTGTTDTQYF. The CDR3 DNA sequence: TGTGCCATCAGTGGTACAGGTACCACAGATACGCAGTATTTT.

J is TRBJ1-5 and V is TRBV2; D unclear. The CDR3 contains 13 residues. Between the trimmed V and J ends, which lost 4 bases and 4 bases, there was a span of 8 bases. Germline V gene data show CDR1 as SNHLY and CDR2 as FYNNEI. CDR3 coding DNA: TGTGCCAGCAGTGGGGAGATAAATCAGCCCCAGCATTTT. As protein: CASSGEINQPQHF.

The chain links TRBV29-1 to TRBJ2-1, with 11 bases lining up with TRBD2. The CDR3 runs to 13 residues. V trimming: 8 bases; J trimming: 8 bases; junction bases outside the gene matches: 8. The germline V gene encodes CDR1 SQVTM and CDR2 ANQGSEA. The chain's CDR3 is CSQTSGGSYEQFF. The CDR3 DNA reads as TGCAGCCAAACTAGCGGGGGTTCCTATGAGCAGTTCTTC.

The chain employs TRBV18 and TRBJ1-1; 10 nucleotides match TRBD1. This CDR3 region has 14 residues. The V segment lost 6 bases and the J segment 1 base; nucleotides outside the gene matches: 2. Germline-derived CDR1 and CDR2 are KGHSH and LQKENI. This CDR3 is CASSRDRGNTEAFF. The CDR3 nucleotides are TGTGCCAGCTCCAGGGACAGGGGGAACACTGAAGCTTTCTTT.

This clone has more than one count but fewer than ten. The chain is built from TRBV7-9 and TRBJ1-3; 10 positions match TRBD1. The germline V gene has CDR1 SEHNR and CDR2 FQNEAQ (reference sequence). This CDR3 is 15 amino acids long. With 5 bases clipped from V and 4 bases from J, the junction kept 5 bases outside the gene matches. CDR3 bases: TGTGCCAGCAGCCCCGGGACAGGGGTCGGAAACACCATATATTTT. It codes for CASSPGTGVGNTIYF.

The chain is built from TRBV30 and TRBJ1-1; 7 bases are shared with TRBD1. CDR1 is GTSNPN, CDR2 SVGIG, per germline (reference sequence). J was trimmed by 1 base and V by 1 base; bases with no gene match: 0. This CDR3 contains 13 residues. CDR3 in amino acids: CAWSEGANTEAFF. Here the CDR3 DNA reads TGTGCCTGGAGTGAGGGGGCGAACACTGAAGCTTTCTTT.

This clone was seen once. V usage is TRBV6-6 and J usage is TRBJ1-1, with TRBD1 matching 7 bases. Losses at the gene ends were 7 bases for V and 6 bases for J; bases not matched to a gene: 8. CDR1 is MNHNY, CDR2 SVGAGI, per germline (reference sequence). This CDR3 comprises 13 residues. The CDR3 DNA sequence: TGTGCCAGCACCGCGACAGGGCTCTCTGAAGCTTTCTTT. Encoded protein: CASTATGLSEAFF.